The 13 T cell receptor beta chains below were found in one sample sequenced in a study of OX40 agonist ivuxolimab in advanced cancers. TCRdb keeps only in-frame clones here, not all; method: immunoSEQ multiplex PCR. The table shows some 10,000 clones, with 66% occurring only once. The sample consisted of CD4+ or CD8+ T cells sorted from blood, taken in a trial of the OX40 agonist ivuxolimab. The receptors come from an adult with an advanced solid tumor such as melanoma, head and neck, liver or kidney cancer.

By sample share, this clone is medium-sized. The J gene is TRBJ2-7, the V gene TRBV27, with D uncertain. The germline V gene has CDR1 MNHEY and CDR2 SMNVEV (reference sequence). V was clipped by 2 bases and J by 0 bases, with 11 bases between them. There are 15 residues in the CDR3. Here the CDR3 reads CASSLLGPGSYEQYF. The CDR3 DNA reads TGTGCCAGCAGTTTACTCGGACCGGGCTCCTACGAGCAGTACTTC.

V is TRBV6-5 and J is TRBJ2-3; D is possibly TRBD2 (6 bases). CDR1 and CDR2 (germline): MNHEY, SVGAGI. V was cut by 0 bases and J by 3 bases, with 10 bases left in between. The CDR3 totals 15 residues. The CDR3, as DNA: TGTGCCAGCAGTTACTCGACGGGAGCGACAGATACGCAGTATTTT. It translates to CASSYSTGATDTQYF.

The chain uses TRBV28 and TRBJ2-3; D is possibly TRBD2 (6 bases). There are 16 residues in the CDR3. Germline assignment: CDR1 MDHEN and CDR2 SYDVKM. Trimming took off 5 bases at V and 3 bases at J, with 18 bases between the two ends. CDR3 coding DNA: TGTGCCAGCAGTCTCGGGGGAGGATTCGAGACAGATACGCAGTATTTT. Encoded protein: CASSLGGGFETDTQYF.

This chain links TRBV5-6 with TRBJ2-5; TRBD2 might be the D (5 bases). Trimming shortened V by 2 bases and J by 2 bases, and 13 bases separated the two germline ends. The CDR3 is made up of 15 amino acids. The V gene's germline CDR1 is SGHDT and CDR2 YYEEEE. The CDR3 loop is CASSFWTGDQETQYF. For the CDR3, the DNA is TGTGCCAGCAGCTTTTGGACTGGGGATCAAGAGACCCAGTACTTC.

DNA for the CDR3: TGTGCCAGCAGCGCTAGTAGGGGGCGCAGGGCGAACACTGAAGCTTTCTTT. Its protein product is CASSASRGRRANTEAFF. The chain has TRBV9 and TRBJ1-1, with 7 positions matching TRBD1. CDR1 and CDR2 from the germline V gene are SGDLS and YYNGEE. This CDR3 is 17 amino acids long. V lost 3 bases and J lost 1; bases outside the gene matches: 12.

This chain joins TRBV19 and TRBJ1-1; possible D gene TRBD1, 5 bases. The CDR3 covers 12 residues. Germline values: CDR1 LNHDA, CDR2 SQIVND (reference sequence). Trimming took off 7 bases at V and 2 bases at J, with 8 bases between the two ends. The CDR3 here is CASNQGNTEAFF. DNA of the CDR3: TGTGCCAGTAATCAGGGCAACACTGAAGCTTTCTTT.

CDR3 region: CASNYRALAHEQYF. The CDR3 bases are TGTGCCAGCAACTACAGGGCCCTGGCGCACGAGCAGTACTTC. The chain links TRBV28 to TRBJ2-7, with D possibly TRBD1 on 6 matching bases. V was trimmed by 7 bases and J by 5 bases, leaving 18 bases between them. Germline CDR1 is MDHEN and CDR2 is SYDVKM. CDR3 length equals 14 residues.

This sequence joins TRBV7-9 and TRBJ2-3; D may match TRBD1 or TRBD2 (5 bases each). Deletions cut 4 bases from V and 0 bases from J, with 11 bases between. This CDR3 spans 15 amino acids. CDR1 and CDR2 from the germline V gene are SEHNR and FQNEAQ (reference sequence). The CDR3 loop is CASSYGTRSTDTQYF. The CDR3 DNA sequence: TGTGCCAGCAGCTACGGGACCCGGAGCACAGATACGCAGTATTTT.

A single count supports this clone. The chain carries TRBV27 and TRBJ2-7; 10 bases align to TRBD2. Trimming took 11 bases from V and 4 from J; bases not matched to a gene: 8. Germline lookup yields CDR1 MNHEY and CDR2 SMNVEV (reference sequence). The CDR3 contains 13 residues. The CDR3 region has the DNA TGTGCCGTGCAACTAGCGGGATTTTACGAGCAGTACTTC. Amino acids: CAVQLAGFYEQYF.

The CDR3 loop reads CASSQDEGIGNTIYF. The CDR3 DNA follows: TGCGCCAGCAGCCAAGATGAGGGGATTGGAAACACCATATATTTT. V usage is TRBV4-3 and J usage is TRBJ1-3, with a weak D call TRBD1 (5 bases). Germline CDR1 reads LGHNA; CDR2 reads YSLEER. CDR3 length: 15 amino acids. The germline V and J ends were trimmed by 0 bases and 3 bases, with 9 bases remaining between them.

The rearrangement links TRBV29-1 to TRBJ2-7; TRBD1 aligns across 9 bases. V dropped 6 bases and J dropped 2; count of bases not matched to a gene: 5. The CDR3 runs 13 residues. From germline, CDR1 is SQVTM and CDR2 ANQGSEA. The DNA of the CDR3 is TGCAGCGTAACCGGACAGGGGCCCTACGAGCAGTACTTC. Translation: CSVTGQGPYEQYF.

This chain connects TRBV27 to TRBJ2-7; D may correspond to TRBD1 or TRBD2 (5 bases each). Per germline, CDR1 MNHEY and CDR2 SMNVEV (reference sequence). The CDR3 loop spans 13 amino acids. The V and J ends lost 8 bases and 2 bases respectively, with 13 bases between them. The CDR3 region is CASSLTGPYEQYF. The CDR3 DNA reads as TGTGCCAGCTCCTTGACGGGGCCCTACGAGCAGTACTTC.

A remark on this clone: A far larger clone is one nucleotide away, so this likely arose from a read error. The chain is built from TRBV4-2 and TRBJ2-3; the D call may be TRBD1 or TRBD2 (6 bases each). The CDR3 extends over 15 amino acids. V lost 4 bases and J 4 bases, leaving 15 bases between the germline ends. Germline assignment: CDR1 LGHNA and CDR2 YNFKEQ. Here the CDR3 reads CASSLSEGGSDTQYF. The CDR3 DNA sequence: TGTGCCAGCAGCCTGAGTGAGGGGGGCTCAGATACGCAGTATTTT.